This T cell receptor (beta chain) emerged from a study of blood T cells in healthy people across ages. Primers used in a second PCR of roughly 6 to 11 cycles were a sample-barcoded 5' primer and a J-beta primer mix. TCRdb re-analysed the 5' RACE reads in MiXCR, keeping a single row per CDR3 protein. The sample has over 1,300,000 distinct CDR3 sequences; around 55% are singletons. Germline assignment: CDR1 DFQATT and CDR2 SNEGSKA (reference sequence). J was trimmed by 2 bases and V by 5 bases; bases with no gene match: 10. The CDR3 is made up of 16 amino acids. The sample providers were healthy Caucasian people from Russia, aged roughly 6 to 90. Each sample used at least 7 million PBMCs.

The sequence came from a man between 18 and 29 years old in good health. The sample taken for sequencing was blood. The J gene is TRBJ2-3, the V gene TRBV20-1; 10 bases map to TRBD2. The CDR3 DNA is TGCAGTGCTGTTCCTTTAGCGGGAGGTTCCACAGATACGCAGTATTTT. It is translated as CSAVPLAGGSTDTQYF.